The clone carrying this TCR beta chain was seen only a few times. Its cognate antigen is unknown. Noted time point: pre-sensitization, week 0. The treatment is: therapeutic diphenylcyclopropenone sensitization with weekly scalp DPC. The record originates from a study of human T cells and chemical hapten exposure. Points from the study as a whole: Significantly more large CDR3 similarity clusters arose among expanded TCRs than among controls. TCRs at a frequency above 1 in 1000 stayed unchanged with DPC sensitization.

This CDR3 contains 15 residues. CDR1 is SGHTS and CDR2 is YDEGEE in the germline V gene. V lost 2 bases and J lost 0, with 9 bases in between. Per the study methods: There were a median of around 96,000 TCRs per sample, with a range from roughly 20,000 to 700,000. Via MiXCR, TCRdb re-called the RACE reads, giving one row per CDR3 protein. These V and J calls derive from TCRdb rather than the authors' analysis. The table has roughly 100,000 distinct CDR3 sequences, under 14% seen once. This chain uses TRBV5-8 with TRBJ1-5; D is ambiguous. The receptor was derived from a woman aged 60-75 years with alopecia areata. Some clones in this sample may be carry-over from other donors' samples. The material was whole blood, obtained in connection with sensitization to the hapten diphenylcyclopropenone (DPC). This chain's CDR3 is CASSFGGPSNQPQHF. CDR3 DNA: TGTGCCAGCAGCTTTGGCGGCCCTAGCAATCAGCCCCAGCATTTT.